The clone carrying this T cell receptor (beta chain) was observed once. The antigen is undetermined. Full-length variable regions came from constant-region reverse primers plus semi-nested Nested Universal Primer A PCR. One entry per CDR3 protein, called by TCRdb with MiXCR from the 5' RACE reads. This sample has about 43,000 distinct CDR3 sequences; just under 30% occur once, and the top ten carry around 3.5%. Study observations and caveats: Tumor memory CD4+ T cell TCR gene usage clustered with blood and lymph node memory CD4+ cells and lymph node naive CD4+ cells. The larger cohort examined one V-J beta rearrangement, not whole repertoires.

The CDR3 is 15 residues long. Germline V lookup: CDR1 MNHEY, CDR2 SVGAGI. Trimming took 7 bases from V and 9 from J, leaving 25 bases between them. The V gene is TRBV6-5, the J gene TRBJ2-7; D is unclear. Source material: memory CD4+ T cells sorted from a lymph node. Subset noted: memory CD4+ T cells, CD4+CD45RO+CD25-. This receptor was identified in a female donor with breast cancer. The CDR3 bases are TGTGCCAGCACCTCTAGTATATTCCAATTCACCCTGCAGTACTTC. Encoded protein: CASTSSIFQFTLQYF.